Listed below are T cell receptor beta chains from one sample, sequenced in a study of OX40 agonist ivuxolimab in advanced cancers. Repertoires were generated with immunoSEQ multiplex PCR, while TCRdb's copy carries only in-frame clones and drops some. The table includes 80,000 to 90,000 clones, roughly 80% detected once. Sequences were derived from CD4+ or CD8+ T cells sorted from blood, sampled in a trial of the OX40 agonist ivuxolimab. Every receptor here comes from an adult with an advanced solid tumor such as melanoma, head and neck, liver or kidney cancer. CDR3s include the opening cysteine and the closing phenylalanine or tryptophan. D genes are given only for firm matches. Clone size is stated in some rows and not others, as once, few, many or a class when expanded.

abundance	d_gene	v_gene	j_gene	CDR3nt	CDR3aa
once	NA	TRBV6-1	TRBJ2-6	TGTGCCAGCGGTGGTATGTCTGGGGCCAACGTCCTGACTTTC	CASGGMSGANVLTF
few	NA	TRBV6-1	TRBJ2-2	TGTGCCAGCAGGAGACTTGGACCCGCCGGGGAGCTGTTTTTT	CASRRLGPAGELFF
NA	NA	TRBV5-1	TRBJ2-3	TGCGCCAGCAGCTTGGGTAGGGAAGGAGATACGCAGTATTTT	CASSLGREGDTQYF
NA	TRBD1	TRBV15	TRBJ1-2	TGTGCCACCAGCAGAGATAGGGCACAGGGGAAAGGCTACACCTTC	CATSRDRAQGKGYTF
NA	TRBD1	TRBV28	TRBJ1-1	TGTGCCAGCAGCCTCCCACAGGGGAAAGCTTTCTTT	CASSLPQGKAFF
NA	NA	TRBV11-2	TRBJ1-1	TGTGCCAGCAGCACAGGCGGGAACACTGAAGCTTTCTTT	CASSTGGNTEAFF
NA	TRBD1	TRBV6-1	TRBJ1-5	TGTGCCAGCAGTTGGACAGGGGGCAAGCAGCCCCAGCATTTT	CASSWTGGKQPQHF
NA	NA	TRBV15	TRBJ1-6	TGTGCCACCAGCAGAGATCGGCGCACCTATAATTCACCCCTCCACTTT	CATSRDRRTYNSPLHF
NA	TRBD1	TRBV6-1	TRBJ2-3	TGTGCCATTCTGGACCCGGGACAGCTAACAGATACGCAGTATTTT	CAILDPGQLTDTQYF
NA	NA	TRBV7-3	TRBJ1-1	TGTGCCAGCAGCTTAACACAGAACACTGAAGCTTTCTTT	CASSLTQNTEAFF
NA	NA	TRBV6-1	TRBJ2-3	TGTGCCAGCAGTGAAGTTGGTACGCAGTATTTT	CASSEVGTQYF
NA	NA	TRBV28	TRBJ1-1	TGTGCCACCATCCAGGGGATTATCACTGAAGCTTTCTTT	CATIQGIITEAFF
NA	NA	TRBV2	TRBJ2-1	TGTGCCATCACCCGGGGGGCGGGTGCCCATGAGCAGTTCTTC	CAITRGAGAHEQFF
NA	NA	TRBV19	TRBJ1-5	TGTGCCAGTAGTATTAGGGTGGGCAATCAGCCCCAGCATTTT	CASSIRVGNQPQHF
NA	NA	TRBV6-1	TRBJ2-5	TGTGCCAGCAGTGACAGGGACCAAGAGACCCAGTACTTC	CASSDRDQETQYF
NA	TRBD2	TRBV27	TRBJ2-3	TGTGCCAGCACCCGACTTCTAGCGGGGTACACAGATACGCAGTATTTT	CASTRLLAGYTDTQYF
medium-sized	TRBD1	TRBV15	TRBJ1-5	TGTGCCACCAGCAGATGCCTGAGGACAGGGGGCTGTCAGCCCCAGCATTTT	CATSRCLRTGGCQPQHF
NA	NA	TRBV7-9	TRBJ2-5	TGTGCCAGCTCAGGAGAGACCCAGTACTTC	CASSGETQYF
NA	NA	TRBV7-3	TRBJ1-2	TGTGCCAGCAGCTTTTCCGGCGCCGCCGTGTCGGGCTACACCTTC	CASSFSGAAVSGYTF
NA	TRBD1	TRBV6-5	TRBJ2-7	TGTGCCAGCAGTCGACAGGGTTACGAGCAGTACTTC	CASSRQGYEQYF
NA	NA	TRBV27	TRBJ1-1	TGTGCCGGTGAGGAAAGCGCCCATGGGAACACTGAAGCTTTCTTT	CAGEESAHGNTEAFF
NA	TRBD1	TRBV2	TRBJ1-2	TGTGCCAGCAGTGCCCGGACAGGGTACTATGGCTACACCTTC	CASSARTGYYGYTF
NA	NA	TRBV2	TRBJ1-6	TGTGCCAGCAGGGATTACAGGTATAATTCACCCCTCCACTTT	CASRDYRYNSPLHF
NA	TRBD1	TRBV7-8	TRBJ2-1	TGTGCCAGCAGCTTAGGGGACAGGGCGAGCAATGAGCAGTTCTTC	CASSLGDRASNEQFF
NA	TRBD1	TRBV7-9	TRBJ1-3	TGTGCCAGCAGCTTAGCGGGGACAGGGGGAAACACCATATATTTT	CASSLAGTGGNTIYF
NA	NA	TRBV5-1	TRBJ1-1	TGCGCCAGCAGCAAGGGGGGGAACACTGAAGCTTTCTTT	CASSKGGNTEAFF
once	TRBD1	TRBV2	TRBJ2-1	TGTGCCAGCAGTGAAGGACAGGGGGCCTACAATGAGCAGTTCTTC	CASSEGQGAYNEQFF
NA	NA	TRBV5-4	TRBJ2-5	TGTGCCAGCAGCTTGAGCGGCGGGGCAGCCGGGGCCCAGTACTTC	CASSLSGGAAGAQYF
NA	NA	TRBV25-1	TRBJ2-2	TGTGCCAGCAGTGATAGGACGAAATTCGCCGGGGAGCTGTTTTTT	CASSDRTKFAGELFF
NA	NA	TRBV9	TRBJ1-2	TGTGCCAGCAGCGTATCCCCCCGGAGGGCAGGCTATGGCTACACCTTC	CASSVSPRRAGYGYTF
NA	NA	TRBV19	TRBJ2-6	TGTGCCAGTAGTATAGTCGAGTCTGGGGCCAACGTCCTGACTTTC	CASSIVESGANVLTF
NA	NA	TRBV5-1	TRBJ2-1	TGCGCCAGCAGCCCTTTGGGGGGCTCCTACAATGAGCAGTTCTTC	CASSPLGGSYNEQFF
NA	NA	TRBV5-1	TRBJ1-6	TGCGCCAGCAGCTTTACAGGTGCCCCCGGGGATTCACCCCTCCACTTT	CASSFTGAPGDSPLHF
NA	NA	TRBV5-5	TRBJ1-2	TGTGCCAGCAGCTTGTCCAGGGGCGCGAACTATGGCTACACCTTC	CASSLSRGANYGYTF
NA	NA	TRBV19	TRBJ1-4	TGTGCCAGTAGTAATTTAGAACCCAATCGGAGAAAACTGTTTTTT	CASSNLEPNRRKLFF
NA	NA	TRBV28	TRBJ1-6	TGTGCCGCAGAGGGGAAGGGCGCAGGATCACCCCTCCACTTT	CAAEGKGAGSPLHF
once	NA	TRBV18	TRBJ2-5	TGTGCCAGCTCACCCCAGGCGGCAAGGGAGACCCAGTACTTC	CASSPQAARETQYF
NA	NA	TRBV6-5	TRBJ1-1	TGTGCCAGCAGTTACCAAGTGAACACTGAAGCTTTCTTT	CASSYQVNTEAFF
NA	NA	TRBV7-9	TRBJ1-1	TGTGCCAGCAGCTTAGAAGGTCGGACCACTGAAGCTTTCTTT	CASSLEGRTTEAFF
NA	TRBD2	TRBV2	TRBJ2-7	TGTGCCAGCAGGCCTAGCGGGGGCCTCTACGAGCAGTACTTC	CASRPSGGLYEQYF
NA	NA	TRBV13	TRBJ2-5	TGTGCCAGCAGCGCAGGGGGGCGAGAGACCCAGTACTTC	CASSAGGRETQYF
few	TRBD1	TRBV5-1	TRBJ1-2	TGCGCCAGCAGCCCCTTCGGGACAGGGAACTATGGCTACACCTTC	CASSPFGTGNYGYTF
NA	NA	TRBV6-5	TRBJ2-3	TGTGCCAGCAGTTACGGTCTCACAGCCACAGATACGCAGTATTTT	CASSYGLTATDTQYF
NA	TRBD1	TRBV10-1	TRBJ1-2	TGCGCCAGCACCCCGGGACAGTTTAGGTATGGCTACACCTTC	CASTPGQFRYGYTF
NA	TRBD1	TRBV10-3	TRBJ1-5	TGTGCCTCGTACGACGGGACAGGGGGTGTCAATCAGCCCCAGCATTTT	CASYDGTGGVNQPQHF
few	NA	TRBV19	TRBJ1-4	TGTGCCAGTCTTGGGGAAAAACTGTTTTTT	CASLGEKLFF